Sequencing of this T cell receptor (beta chain) was carried out in a study of T-cell memory formation after mild COVID-19. Broader study findings: CM and EM subsets held most contracting CD4+ clones; EMRA held CD8+ ones.

Constant-segment primers served in 5'RACE that generated TCR alpha and TCR beta cDNA libraries bearing sample barcodes and UMIs. Via MiXCR, TCRdb re-called the 5' RACE reads, giving one row per CDR3 protein. The sample carries roughly 150,000 distinct CDR3 sequences, approximately 15% recorded once. The J segment lost 11 bases and the V segment lost 2 bases, leaving 14 bases of the junction unmatched. This CDR3 is built from 15 residues. From germline, CDR1 is MNHNS and CDR2 SASEGT. This clonotype was detected a few times. Its matching antigen is unknown. The sequencing input was PBMCs or a T cell subset sorted from them (not recorded which). The source of this sequence is an adult woman who had mild COVID-19 (a few samples of this study predate the infection). Cell type and time point are not known. The gene calls are TRBV6-1 and TRBJ1-1, with 7 positions matching TRBD1. Here the CDR3 reads CASSEWRGGGSWAFF. DNA of the CDR3: TGTGCCAGCAGTGAATGGAGAGGGGGCGGTTCCTGGGCTTTCTTT.